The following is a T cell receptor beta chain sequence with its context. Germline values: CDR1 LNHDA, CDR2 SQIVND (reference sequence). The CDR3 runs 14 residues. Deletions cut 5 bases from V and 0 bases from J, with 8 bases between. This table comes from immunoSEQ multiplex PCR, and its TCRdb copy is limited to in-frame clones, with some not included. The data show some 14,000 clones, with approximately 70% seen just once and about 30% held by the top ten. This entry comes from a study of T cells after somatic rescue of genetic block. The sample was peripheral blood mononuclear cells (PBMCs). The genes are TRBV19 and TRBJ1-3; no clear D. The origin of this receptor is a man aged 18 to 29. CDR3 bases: TGTGCCAGTAGTCACACCTACTCTGGAAACACCATATATTTT. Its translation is CASSHTYSGNTIYF.